Following are 27 T cell receptor beta chains from one sample sequenced in a study of early T cells in non-severe SARS-CoV-2 infection. Each CDR3 protein gets one entry after TCRdb re-called the 5' RACE reads with MiXCR. The sample records under 60,000 distinct CDR3 sequences, about 10% being singletons. Sequenced here: whole blood, sampled at baseline. These receptors all stem from an adult who was a healthcare worker with PCR-confirmed SARS-CoV-2 infection or an uninfected control (not recorded which).

To note about this clonotype: A junction end diverges from the germline sequence, so it may reflect a read error. The genes are TRBV18 and TRBJ2-7; D call uncertain. Germline-derived CDR1 and CDR2 are KGHSH and LQKENI. The CDR3 sequence is 13 residues long. The CDR3 protein is CARSPRNTYEQYF. In DNA form, the CDR3 reads TGTGCCCGCTCACCCAGGAATACCTACGAGCAGTACTTC.

This clonotype was seen ten or more times. This chain links TRBV11-3 with TRBJ2-1; 8 bases match TRBD2. Germline V gives CDR1 SGHNT, CDR2 YENEEA. The CDR3 loop spans 18 amino acids. V lost 5 bases to trimming and J lost 6 bases; unmatched junction nucleotides: 18. The CDR3 protein is CASSPRGTSGIPGNEQFF. CDR3 nucleotides: TGTGCCAGCAGCCCAAGGGGTACTAGCGGAATCCCTGGCAATGAGCAGTTCTTC.

The V gene is TRBV27, the J gene TRBJ2-1, with D possibly TRBD1 on 6 matching bases. The CDR3 covers 14 residues. V lost 6 bases and J lost 8, with 17 bases in between. The germline V gene encodes CDR1 MNHEY and CDR2 SMNVEV (reference sequence). DNA for the CDR3: TGTGCCAGCAGGACAGGCTTGGGGTTAGATGAGCAGTTCTTC. This sequence encodes CASRTGLGLDEQFF.

The chain has TRBV2 and TRBJ2-3; TRBD2 agrees at 9 bases. Germline CDR1 SNHLY, CDR2 FYNNEI. J gave up 6 bases and V 7 bases, and 11 bases lay outside the gene matches. The length of the CDR3 is 15 residues. The DNA for the CDR3 is TGTGCCAGCACCATCGGGCTAGCGGGGTTCGATACGCAGTATTTT. Residues: CASTIGLAGFDTQYF. The entire variable domain, with the rest obtained from reference TRBV2 and TRBJ2-3, is as follows: EPEVTQTPSHQVTQMGQEVILRCVPISNHLYFYWYRQILGQKVEFLVSFYNNEISEKSEIFDDQFSVERPDGSNFTLKIRSTKLEDSAMYFCASTIGLAGFDTQYFGPGTRLTVL.

J is TRBJ2-1 and V is TRBV4-1; possibly TRBD1 for D (6 bases). V lost 1 base to trimming and J lost 7 bases, with 14 bases between them. The CDR3 runs to 15 residues. Per the germline V gene, CDR1 is MGHRA and CDR2 is YSYEKL. The CDR3 loop is CASSQALGQPNEQFF. In DNA, the CDR3 is TGCGCCAGCAGCCAAGCGCTAGGACAGCCAAATGAGCAGTTCTTC.

This clonotype occurred a few times. The J gene is TRBJ2-5, the V gene TRBV10-3; TRBD2 matches at 8 bases. Germline trimming cut 0 bases from V and 1 base from J; bases unmatched to any gene: 1. The germline gives CDR1 ENHRY, CDR2 SYGVKD. The CDR3 spans 15 residues. CDR3 residues: CAISESTSVQETQYF. The CDR3 DNA is TGTGCCATCAGTGAGTCGACTAGCGTCCAAGAGACCCAGTACTTC.

The chain is built from TRBV11-2 and TRBJ2-2, with unresolved D. V was trimmed by 7 bases and J by 2 bases, leaving 11 bases between them. Germline lookup yields CDR1 SGHAT and CDR2 FQNNGV. This CDR3 has 14 amino acids. The CDR3 spells CASTLLTNTGELFF. For the CDR3, the DNA is TGTGCCAGCACCCTTTTGACAAACACCGGGGAGCTGTTTTTT.

This clonotype has a count of ten or more. This sequence joins TRBV5-1 and TRBJ2-1; D may be TRBD2 (5 bases). In germline, CDR1 is SGHRS, CDR2 YFSETQ. The V end lost 0 bases, the J end lost 3 bases, and 13 bases lay between the germline ends. This CDR3 spans 16 amino acids. The CDR3 sequence: CASSLVPNGDYNEQFF. Here the CDR3 DNA reads TGCGCCAGCAGCTTGGTCCCCAACGGGGACTACAATGAGCAGTTCTTC.

This clonotype was recorded many times. V and J are TRBV20-1 and TRBJ2-7; D is ambiguous. V lost 6 bases and J lost 3, with 18 bases in between. Germline V CDR1 and CDR2: DFQATT, SNEGSKA (reference sequence). CDR3 length equals 14 residues. Here the CDR3 reads CSANSFDRNYEQYF. DNA for the CDR3: TGCAGTGCCAACTCTTTCGATAGGAACTACGAGCAGTACTTC.

This sequence joins TRBV9 and TRBJ2-3; 10 positions agree with TRBD2. V dropped 3 bases and J dropped 3; count of bases not matched to a gene: 4. The CDR3 length is 15 residues. CDR1 is SGDLS and CDR2 is YYNGEE in the germline V gene. The CDR3 here is CASSGGLARTDTQYF. Here the CDR3 DNA reads TGTGCCAGCAGCGGGGGACTAGCGAGGACAGATACGCAGTATTTT.

This clonotype was recorded at least ten times. The V call is TRBV15, the J call TRBJ2-7; D unclear. The CDR3 is 13 amino acids. In germline, CDR1 is LNHNV, CDR2 YYDKDF (reference sequence). Between the trimmed V and J ends, which lost 6 bases and 5 bases, there was a span of 14 bases. The CDR3 is CATSNTPWDEQYF. The CDR3 coding sequence is TGTGCCACCAGTAACACTCCCTGGGACGAGCAGTACTTC.

This clonotype was detected many times. The chain couples TRBV5-4 to TRBJ2-3; D not certain. V gave up 0 bases and J gave up 0 bases, with 8 bases separating them. The CDR3 is 15 residues long. CDR1 is SGHNT, CDR2 YYREEE, per germline (reference sequence). Here the CDR3 DNA reads TGTGCCAGCAGCTTGGCAATAGGGAGCACAGATACGCAGTATTTT. Its translation: CASSLAIGSTDTQYF. The full variable domain, in which reference TRBV5-4 and TRBJ2-3 provide the parts outside the CDR3, is ETGVTQSPTHLIKTRGQQVTLRCSSQSGHNTVSWYQQALGQGPQFIFQYYREEENGRGNFPPRFSGLQFPNYSSELNVNALELDDSALYLCASSLAIGSTDTQYFGPGTRLTVL.

This clonotype was seen many times. This rearrangement joins TRBV6-1 to TRBJ2-1; either TRBD1 or TRBD2 may fit D (6 bases each). Trimming removed 2 bases at V and 0 bases at J, with 14 bases between. Per the germline V gene, CDR1 is MNHNS and CDR2 is SASEGT. The CDR3 covers 17 residues. The CDR3 nucleotides read TGTGCCAGCAGTGAAATTGGGGGGCTGAGCTCCTACAATGAGCAGTTCTTC. Its protein is CASSEIGGLSSYNEQFF.

The chain employs TRBV5-4 and TRBJ2-7; 7 bases agree with TRBD1. There are 13 residues in the CDR3. Losses at the gene ends were 4 bases for V and 2 bases for J; bases not matched to a gene: 3. Germline V gene lookup returns CDR1 SGHNT and CDR2 YYREEE (reference sequence). Here the CDR3 DNA reads TGTGCCAGCAGCCGGACAGGAGCCTACGAGCAGTACTTC. This translates into CASSRTGAYEQYF.

This clonotype was observed a handful of times. The genes are TRBV29-1 and TRBJ2-1; TRBD2 aligns across 8 bases. This CDR3 has 14 amino acids. The V segment lost 4 bases and the J segment 4 bases; nucleotides outside the gene matches: 6. Germline-derived CDR1 and CDR2 are SQVTM and ANQGSEA. The CDR3 sequence is CSVGVSGVYNEQFF. CDR3 in DNA: TGCAGCGTTGGAGTTAGCGGGGTATACAATGAGCAGTTCTTC.

This clonotype was seen ten or more times. The rearrangement links TRBV7-9 to TRBJ2-3; no firm D call. Germline V CDR1 and CDR2: SEHNR, FQNEAQ (reference sequence). The germline V and J ends were trimmed by 2 bases and 6 bases, with 9 bases remaining between them. This CDR3 has 13 residues. Here the CDR3 reads CASSLSLGDTQYF. The CDR3, as DNA: TGTGCCAGCAGCTTAAGTCTAGGGGATACGCAGTATTTT.

By share, this clonotype counts as medium-sized. V gene TRBV25-1 combines with J gene TRBJ2-1, with D maybe TRBD2 (6 bases). V was shortened by 4 bases and J by 8 bases, with 9 bases between the two germline ends. The CDR3 has 12 residues. CDR1 MGHDK and CDR2 SYGVNS come from the germline V gene. The CDR3 bases are TGTGCCAGCAGTGGACTAGGGGATGAGCAGTTCTTC. It is translated as CASSGLGDEQFF.

Many counts were recorded for this clonotype. Written as DNA, the CDR3 is TGCAGTGCAGATAGACAGGGGGGCACAGATACGCAGTATTTT. It translates to CSADRQGGTDTQYF. V usage is TRBV20-1 and J usage is TRBJ2-3, with 9 bases that match TRBD1. Trimming cost V 6 bases and J 1 base; bases outside gene matches: 5. The germline V gene encodes CDR1 DFQATT and CDR2 SNEGSKA (reference sequence). This CDR3 spans 14 amino acids.

This clonotype came up many times. The gene calls are TRBV30 and TRBJ1-5; TRBD1 agrees at 9 bases. The V gene's germline CDR1 is GTSNPN and CDR2 SVGIG (reference sequence). The CDR3 is 15 residues long. V was pared by 3 bases and J by 4 bases, with 7 bases of the junction left unmatched. The CDR3 nucleotides read TGTGCCTGGAGCGCAGGGACAGGGCAGAATCAGCCCCAGCATTTT. It specifies CAWSAGTGQNQPQHF.

This clonotype came up many times. This chain links TRBV7-3 with TRBJ2-7, with TRBD1 matching 9 bases. The trim removed 4 bases at V and 8 bases at J, leaving 6 bases unmatched. From germline, CDR1 is SGHTA and CDR2 FQGTGA. The CDR3 loop spans 13 amino acids. CDR3 sequence: CASSSGQGNKQYF. The CDR3, as DNA: TGTGCCAGCAGCTCAGGACAGGGGAACAAGCAGTACTTC. The whole variable domain, filled in from reference TRBV7-3 and TRBJ2-7, reads GAGVSQTPSNKVTEKGKYVELRCDPISGHTALYWYRQSLGQGPEFLIYFQGTGAADDSGLPNDRFFAVRPEGSVSTLKIQRTERGDSAVYLCASSSGQGNKQYFGPGTRLTVT.

This clonotype has a handful of counts. The J gene is TRBJ2-2, the V gene TRBV7-2, with D possibly TRBD1 on 7 matching bases. CDR1 and CDR2 from the germline V gene are SGHTA and FQGNSA. Trimming cost V 4 bases and J 0 bases, with 12 bases left between them. The CDR3 length is 16 residues. The CDR3 DNA follows: TGTGCCAGCAGCTACGGAGGGACAGCGAACACCGGGGAGCTGTTTTTT. It is translated as CASSYGGTANTGELFF. The complete variable domain, with remaining parts taken from reference TRBV7-2 and TRBJ2-2, reads GAGVSQSPSNKVTEKGKDVELRCDPISGHTALYWYRQSLGQGLEFLIYFQGNSAPDKSGLPSDRFSAERTGGSVSTLTIQRTQQEDSAVYLCASSYGGTANTGELFFGEGSRLTVL.

This clonotype was detected a few times. The V and J genes are TRBV4-1 and TRBJ1-5; D unclear. The CDR3 covers 13 residues. CDR1 is MGHRA, CDR2 YSYEKL, per germline. V was trimmed by 0 bases and J by 6 bases, leaving 6 bases between them. The CDR3 nucleotides are TGCGCCAGCAGCCAAGACTTCTCTCAGCCCCAGCATTTT. It specifies CASSQDFSQPQHF.

The chain combines TRBV4-1 with TRBJ2-2; TRBD2 matches 15 bases. The length of the CDR3 is 17 residues. The junction had 1 base not matched to a gene; V was cut back by 0 bases and J by 5 bases. The germline V gene encodes CDR1 MGHRA and CDR2 YSYEKL. The CDR3 coding sequence is TGCGCCAGCAGCCAAGAGGGACTAGCGGGAGGTACCGGGGAGCTGTTTTTT. Protein sequence: CASSQEGLAGGTGELFF.

V gene TRBV12-3 or TRBV12-4 combines with J gene TRBJ2-7; the D gene is possibly TRBD2 (6 bases). With 7 bases removed from V and 5 bases from J, the gap between germline ends came to 21 bases. The CDR3 length is 15 residues. Here the CDR3 DNA reads TGTGCCAGCACCAACGACAACGGGGGAGTGGACGAGCAGTACTTC. Its protein product is CASTNDNGGVDEQYF.

There are a few counts of this clonotype. The chain couples TRBV5-1 to TRBJ2-5; the match to TRBD1 covers 10 bases. The CDR3 runs to 18 residues. After removal of 0 bases from V and 4 bases from J, the junction contained 12 bases not matched to a gene. Looked up from germline, CDR1 is SGHRS and CDR2 is YFSETQ. CDR3 sequence reads: CASSLGGTGALPGETQYF. CDR3 bases: TGCGCCAGCAGCTTGGGCGGGACAGGGGCCCTGCCGGGAGAGACCCAGTACTTC.

This clonotype was picked up many times. The gene calls are TRBV18 and TRBJ2-7; D remains unclear. The germline gives CDR1 KGHSH, CDR2 LQKENI. V lost 3 bases to trimming and J lost 4 bases, with 13 bases between them. This CDR3 contains 14 residues. The CDR3 loop is CASSPTEILYEQYF. As DNA, the CDR3 is TGTGCCAGCTCACCTACGGAAATCCTATACGAGCAGTACTTC.

The chain has TRBV4-1 and TRBJ2-5; D is uncertain. CDR1 is MGHRA and CDR2 is YSYEKL in the germline V gene. V was shortened by 2 bases and J by 5 bases, with 9 bases between the two germline ends. The CDR3 is made up of 13 amino acids. The CDR3, as DNA: TGCGCCAGCAGCCAATTGGCTACTGAGACCCAGTACTTC. Its protein product is CASSQLATETQYF.